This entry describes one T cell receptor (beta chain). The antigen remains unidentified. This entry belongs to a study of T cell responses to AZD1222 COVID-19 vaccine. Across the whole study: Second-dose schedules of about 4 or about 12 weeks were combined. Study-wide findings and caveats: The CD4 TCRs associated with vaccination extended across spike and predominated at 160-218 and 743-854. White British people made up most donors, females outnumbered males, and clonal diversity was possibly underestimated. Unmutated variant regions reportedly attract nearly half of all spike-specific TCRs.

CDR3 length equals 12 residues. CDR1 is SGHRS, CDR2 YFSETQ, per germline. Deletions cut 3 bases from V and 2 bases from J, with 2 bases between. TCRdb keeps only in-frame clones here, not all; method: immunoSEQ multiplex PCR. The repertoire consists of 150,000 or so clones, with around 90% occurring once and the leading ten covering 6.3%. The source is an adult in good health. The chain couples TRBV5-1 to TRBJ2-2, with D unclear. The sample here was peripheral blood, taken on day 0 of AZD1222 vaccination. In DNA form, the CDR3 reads TGCGCCAGCAGCTATAACACCGGGGAGCTGTTTTTT. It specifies CASSYNTGELFF.